A selection of T cell receptor beta chains follows, all from one sample in a study of long-term antiretroviral therapy in people with HIV. Some clones are missing from TCRdb's copy, which holds only in-frame ones; the method was immunoSEQ multiplex PCR. The repertoire holds 20,000 or so clones, with approximately 82% as singletons. Sequencing used unsorted PBMCs, obtained 0.5 years before starting antiretroviral therapy. The receptors here all came from a woman aged 45 to 65 with HIV. CDR3s include the opening cysteine and the closing phenylalanine or tryptophan. Some rows mark clone size as missing; the rest say once, few, many or name a class of expanded clone.

V gene	clone size	J gene	CDR3 protein
TRBV9	.	TRBJ1-1	CASSGGQGQNTEAFF
TRBV5-8	.	TRBJ1-3	CASSSGTDGNTIYF
TRBV4-2	.	TRBJ2-5	CASSQARTDHETQYF
TRBV5-1	.	TRBJ2-5	CASSLVGASSETQYF
TRBV19	.	TRBJ1-2	CASTRDNIFGYTF
TRBV7-2	.	TRBJ2-1	CASSLESLRDEQFF
TRBV4-1	few	TRBJ2-2	CASSQRLAGEFTGELFF
TRBV10-3	.	TRBJ1-2	CAISESLAFRGGYTF
TRBV4-1	.	TRBJ2-5	CASSQPGNGAGETQYF
TRBV5-1	.	TRBJ1-2	CASSLDTGIYGYTF
TRBV10-2	.	TRBJ1-6	CASSDTRGWDNSPLHF
TRBV7-3	.	TRBJ2-2	CASQKGGTGELFF
TRBV7-9	.	TRBJ1-2	CASSLARVGRGYYGYTF
TRBV4-1	.	TRBJ1-6	CASSRGEGTLHF
TRBV25-1	.	TRBJ1-4	CASSESDYTTNEKLFF
TRBV4-1	.	TRBJ1-4	CASSKGDRATNEKLFF
TRBV6-1	.	TRBJ2-5	CASIRERYQETQYF
TRBV7-9	.	TRBJ2-5	CASSFHGAAQETQYF
TRBV19	.	TRBJ1-1	CASRHRDRDRTEAFF
TRBV6-4	.	TRBJ1-2	CASRFAGTGYTF
TRBV11-2	.	TRBJ2-5	CASSLMVSETQYF
TRBV19	.	TRBJ1-6	CASRDRVNSADSPLHF
TRBV6-6	once	TRBJ1-2	CASSYSIQGDYGYTF
TRBV10-3	.	TRBJ2-6	CAIRDSAGANVLTF
TRBV6-4	few	TRBJ1-5	CASSEFGTGVADQPQHF
TRBV30	.	TRBJ1-3	CAWSGTGGGNTIYF
TRBV6-6	once	TRBJ1-5	CASSGQGPDGPQHF
TRBV27	.	TRBJ1-3	CASSISGRSGNTIYF
TRBV27	.	TRBJ1-5	CASSLSIGQGQPQHF
TRBV5-1	once	TRBJ2-1	CASSPPQGPSDYPFF
TRBV18	.	TRBJ1-1	CASSPLSGRLDTEAFF
TRBV5-6	once	TRBJ2-5	CASSLVGQNFLIATQYF
TRBV30	few	TRBJ1-2	CAWSVAGRTGYTF
TRBV10-3	.	TRBJ1-1	CAIGTQDAEAFF
TRBV4-1	few	TRBJ1-1	CASSQGAFEQGTEAFF
TRBV7-2	.	TRBJ2-2	CASSSNRLTGELFF
TRBV6-1	medium-sized	TRBJ1-2	CASSKQGATDGYTF
TRBV11-2	.	TRBJ2-2	CASSLDSGVFTGELFF